Given below is one T cell receptor beta chain in context. Its antigen is undetermined. Documented treatment: oral pan-JAK inhibitor, 5-10 mg twice daily. Researchers took lesional scalp punch biopsies and peripheral blood from people who were alopecia areata patients. This entry comes from a study of CD8+ T cells in alopecia areata. Study results and limitations: Scalp lesions, especially in alopecia totalis/universalis, had higher clonality than normal scalp. TCRs were shared less clearly across patients than in mice, possibly for HLA-related reasons.

Extracted RNA was reverse transcribed, and the resulting cDNA served as sequencing template. Clones were read by immunoSEQ multiplex PCR, and TCRdb kept only the in-frame ones, dropping some. The sample holds under 200,000 clones, roughly 60% seen once. The CDR3 runs to 13 residues. Germline CDR1 and CDR2: SQVTM and ANQGSEA. V was pared by 5 bases and J by 1 base, with 11 bases between. The V call is TRBV29-1, the J call TRBJ1-1; D possibly corresponds to TRBD1 (6 bases). The input for sequencing was CD4+ T cells sorted from blood, taken at week 24, from a patient treated with tofacitinib. The sequence derives from a human donor with alopecia areata. For the CDR3, the DNA is TGCAGCGTTAGGGTAGGGGGGAACACTGAAGCTTTCTTT. As protein: CSVRVGGNTEAFF.